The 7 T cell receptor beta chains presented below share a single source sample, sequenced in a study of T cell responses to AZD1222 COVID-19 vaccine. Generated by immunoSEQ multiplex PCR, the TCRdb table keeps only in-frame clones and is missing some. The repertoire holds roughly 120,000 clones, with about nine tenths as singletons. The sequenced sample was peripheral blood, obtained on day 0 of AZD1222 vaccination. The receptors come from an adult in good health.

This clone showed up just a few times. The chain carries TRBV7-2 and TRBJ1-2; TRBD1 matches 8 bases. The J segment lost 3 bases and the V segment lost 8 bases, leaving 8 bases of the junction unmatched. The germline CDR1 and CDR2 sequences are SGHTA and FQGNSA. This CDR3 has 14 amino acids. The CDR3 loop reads CASLRDRRYYGYTF. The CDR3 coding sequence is TGTGCCAGCCTGAGGGACAGGCGATACTATGGCTACACCTTC.

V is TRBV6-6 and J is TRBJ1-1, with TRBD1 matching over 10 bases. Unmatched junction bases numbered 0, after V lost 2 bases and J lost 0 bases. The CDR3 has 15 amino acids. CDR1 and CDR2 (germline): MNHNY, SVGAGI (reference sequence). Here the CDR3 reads CASSYGTGVNTEAFF. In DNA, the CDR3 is TGTGCCAGCAGTTACGGGACAGGGGTGAACACTGAAGCTTTCTTT.

The CDR3 loop is CASSFGVPYEQYF. The DNA for the CDR3 is TGTGCCAGCAGCTTCGGGGTCCCCTACGAGCAGTACTTC. V gene TRBV5-5 combines with J gene TRBJ2-7; tentatively, D is TRBD2 (5 bases). Looked up from germline, CDR1 is SGHKS and CDR2 is YYEKEE (reference sequence). Trimming took off 2 bases at V and 2 bases at J, with 8 bases between the two ends. This CDR3 has 13 residues.

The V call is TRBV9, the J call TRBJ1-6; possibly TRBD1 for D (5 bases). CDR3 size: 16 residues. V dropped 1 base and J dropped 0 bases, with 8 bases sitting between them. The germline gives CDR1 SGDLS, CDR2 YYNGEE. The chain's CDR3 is CASSVYDSSYNSPLHF. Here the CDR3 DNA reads TGTGCCAGCAGCGTATACGACAGCTCCTATAATTCACCCCTCCACTTT. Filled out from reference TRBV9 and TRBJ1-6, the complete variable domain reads DSGVTQTPKHLITATGQRVTLRCSPRSGDLSVYWYQQSLDQGLQFLIQYYNGEERAKGNILERFSAQQFPDLHSELNLSSLELGDSALYFCASSVYDSSYNSPLHFGNGTRLTVT.

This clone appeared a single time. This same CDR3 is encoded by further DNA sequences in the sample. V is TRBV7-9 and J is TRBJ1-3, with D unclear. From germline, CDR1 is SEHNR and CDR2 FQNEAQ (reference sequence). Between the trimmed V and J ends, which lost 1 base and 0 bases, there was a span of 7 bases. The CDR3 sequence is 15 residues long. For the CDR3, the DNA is TGTGCCAGCAGCTTAGGGGCCAACTCTGGAAACACCATATATTTT. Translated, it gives CASSLGANSGNTIYF.

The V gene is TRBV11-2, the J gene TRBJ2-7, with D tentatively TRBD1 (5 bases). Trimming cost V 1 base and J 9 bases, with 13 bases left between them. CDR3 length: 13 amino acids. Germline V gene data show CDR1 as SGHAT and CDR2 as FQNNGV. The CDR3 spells CASSLVQGGVQYF. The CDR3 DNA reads TGTGCCAGCAGCTTAGTCCAGGGTGGGGTGCAGTACTTC.

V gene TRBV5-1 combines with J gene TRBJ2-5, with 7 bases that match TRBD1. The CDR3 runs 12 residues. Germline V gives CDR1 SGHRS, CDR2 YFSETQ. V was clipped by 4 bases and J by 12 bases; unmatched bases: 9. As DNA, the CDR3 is TGCGCCAGCAGCCCCCTATCCGGGACAGAGTACTTC. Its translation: CASSPLSGTEYF. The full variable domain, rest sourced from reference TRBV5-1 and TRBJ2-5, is KAGVTQTPRYLIKTRGQQVTLSCSPISGHRSVSWYQQTPGQGLQFLFEYFSETQRNKGNFPGRFSGRQFSNSRSEMNVSTLELGDSALYLCASSPLSGTEYFGPGTRLLVL.